This T cell receptor (beta chain) was documented in a study of graft-versus-host responses after intestinal transplantation. Findings of the study overall: Elevated graft-versus-host to host-versus-graft clonal ratios in allografts were recorded for patients with graft-donor T cell macrochimerism.

The CDR3 length is 16 residues. Germline V gene data show CDR1 as LNHNV and CDR2 as YYDKDF (reference sequence). V was trimmed by 3 bases and J by 6 bases, leaving 17 bases between them. This clone was recorded once. Antigen specificity is unknown. Repertoires were generated with immunoSEQ multiplex PCR, while TCRdb's copy carries only in-frame clones and drops some. Of over 85,000 clones listed, 85% to 95% are singletons. The TCR sequence derives from a human donor who received an intestinal transplant. V and J are TRBV15 and TRBJ1-4, with D perhaps TRBD1 (5 bases). Here the sequenced sample was unstimulated CD8+ T cells sorted from spleen or lymph node cells, taken before intestinal transplant. The CDR3 loop is CATSSFTGIGDEKLFF. CDR3 sequence (DNA): TGTGCCACCAGCAGTTTTACGGGTATAGGGGATGAAAAACTGTTTTTT. Combining the CDR3 with reference TRBV15 and TRBJ1-4 gives the whole variable domain DAMVIQNPRYQVTQFGKPVTLSCSQTLNHNVMYWYQQKSSQAPKLLFHYYDKDFNNEADTPDNFQSRRPNTSFCFLDIRSPGLGDTAMYLCATSSFTGIGDEKLFFGSGTQLSVL.